A single sample is the source of the 25 T cell receptor beta chains below, sequenced in a study of cytotoxic CD8 clonotypes in ibrutinib-treated CLL. The table came from immunoSEQ multiplex PCR; TCRdb's copy has only in-frame clones and leaves some out. This sample carries 14,000 to 15,000 clones, 55% to 65% of them seen once, and the ten largest clones take roughly 13%. Specimen: PBMCs, collected before ibrutinib treatment. The receptors derive from a human donor with chronic lymphocytic leukemia.

The chain employs TRBV6-5 and TRBJ1-3, with no clear D. V lost 5 bases to trimming and J lost 2 bases, with 13 bases between them. The CDR3 spans 15 residues. The germline V gene encodes CDR1 MNHEY and CDR2 SVGAGI. CDR3 sequence: CASSQGSRPGNTIYF. In DNA form, the CDR3 reads TGTGCCAGCAGTCAAGGGAGTCGCCCTGGAAACACCATATATTTT.

The chain joins TRBV14 to TRBJ1-2; 7 positions match TRBD1. The CDR3 totals 13 residues. Germline V gives CDR1 SGHDN, CDR2 FVKESK. J lost 3 bases, V lost 4 bases, and 2 bases had no gene match. The CDR3 DNA reads TGTGCCAGCAGCCGGGGACAGCACTATGGCTACACCTTC. Encoded protein: CASSRGQHYGYTF.

The V and J genes are TRBV30 and TRBJ2-2; perhaps TRBD1 as D (5 bases). The CDR3 contains 16 residues. Germline V gives CDR1 GTSNPN, CDR2 SVGIG (reference sequence). The ends were cut back, 0 bases at V and 9 bases at J, with 20 bases in the middle. Here the CDR3 reads CAWSVPAQGARRELFF. Written as DNA, the CDR3 is TGTGCCTGGAGTGTACCCGCGCAGGGTGCCCGAAGGGAGCTGTTTTTT. The variable domain in full, completed from reference TRBV30 and TRBJ2-2, reads SQTIHQWPATLVQPVGSPLSLECTVEGTSNPNLYWYRQAAGRGLQLLFYSVGIGQISSEVPQNLSASRPQDRQFILSSKKLLLSDSGFYLCAWSVPAQGARRELFFGEGSRLTVL.

The V and J genes are TRBV7-9 and TRBJ2-3; D tentatively fits TRBD1 or TRBD2 (5 bases each). The CDR3 length is 17 residues. Looked up from germline, CDR1 is SEHNR and CDR2 is FQNEAQ (reference sequence). Trimming took off 5 bases at V and 5 bases at J, with 23 bases between the two ends. The DNA of the CDR3 is TGTGCCAGCAGCCCCAGGGTGGAGCGGCTAGATGGAGATACGCAGTATTTT. Protein sequence: CASSPRVERLDGDTQYF. The whole variable domain, remainder taken from reference TRBV7-9 and TRBJ2-3, is DTGVSQNPRHKITKRGQNVTFRCDPISEHNRLYWYRQTLGQGPEFLTYFQNEAQLEKSRLLSDRFSAERPKGSFSTLEIQRTEQGDSAMYLCASSPRVERLDGDTQYFGPGTRLTVL.

This CDR3 is CASNRGRLWTEAFF. The CDR3 nucleotides read TGTGCCAGCAACCGGGGTAGGCTTTGGACTGAAGCTTTCTTT. This chain uses TRBV6-5 with TRBJ1-1; D uncertain. The V and J ends lost 7 bases and 5 bases respectively, with 17 bases between them. The CDR3 runs 14 residues. Per germline, CDR1 MNHEY and CDR2 SVGAGI.

The chain links TRBV11-3 to TRBJ2-5; 8 bases are shared with TRBD2. CDR3 length: 16 amino acids. The germline V gene encodes CDR1 SGHNT and CDR2 YENEEA. The junction had 9 bases not matched to a gene; V was cut back by 1 base and J by 5 bases. As DNA, the CDR3 is TGTGCCAGCAGCTTAGTTGAGGCGGGAGGAGTTGAGACCCAGTACTTC. It codes for CASSLVEAGGVETQYF.

In this sample, this clone turned up a few times. The chain uses TRBV6-5 and TRBJ1-1; 9 nucleotides match TRBD1. With 2 bases clipped from V and 8 bases from J, the junction kept 3 bases outside the gene matches. This CDR3 is built from 13 residues. The germline V gene encodes CDR1 MNHEY and CDR2 SVGAGI. CDR3 in DNA: TGTGCCAGCAGTTACCGCGGGACAGGGGAAGCTTTCTTT. Translated: CASSYRGTGEAFF.

The chain uses TRBV6-5 and TRBJ2-7, with a weak D call TRBD2 (5 bases). V lost 8 bases and J lost 4, with 15 bases in between. The V gene's germline CDR1 is MNHEY and CDR2 SVGAGI. The CDR3 is 13 amino acids. CDR3 residues: CASRTSSGYEQYF. The CDR3 DNA is TGTGCCAGCCGAACTAGTAGTGGATACGAGCAGTACTTC.

V gene TRBV6-4 combines with J gene TRBJ2-2; a possible D gene is TRBD2 (5 bases). Germline lookup yields CDR1 MRHNA and CDR2 SNTAGT. V lost 4 bases and J lost 8, with 17 bases in between. The CDR3 spans 15 residues. CDR3 sequence: CASSVVGGVFGELFF. CDR3 DNA sequence: TGTGCCAGCAGTGTTGTCGGAGGAGTATTTGGGGAGCTGTTTTTT.

The gene calls are TRBV11-2 and TRBJ1-1, with 7 bases identical to TRBD1. CDR1 and CDR2 (germline): SGHAT, FQNNGV. The CDR3 is made up of 14 amino acids. V lost 6 bases to trimming and J lost 7 bases; unmatched junction nucleotides: 11. The DNA for the CDR3 is TGTGCCAGCAGGGATCCGACAGGGAGGAGTGAAGCTTTCTTT. Residues: CASRDPTGRSEAFF.

The V gene is TRBV7-8, the J gene TRBJ2-1; 12 positions agree with TRBD2. Germline CDR1 and CDR2: SGHVS and FQNEAQ. This CDR3 spans 16 amino acids. The trim removed 2 bases at V and 8 bases at J, leaving 7 bases unmatched. The chain's CDR3 is CASSLPASGGEYEQFF. The CDR3 nucleotides read TGTGCCAGCAGCTTACCGGCTAGCGGGGGGGAATATGAGCAGTTCTTC.

This sequence joins TRBV5-6 and TRBJ2-2; D is perhaps TRBD1 (5 bases). V was clipped by 0 bases and J by 5 bases, with 14 bases between them. CDR3 length equals 16 residues. Germline V gene data show CDR1 as SGHDT and CDR2 as YYEEEE. DNA of the CDR3: TGTGCCAGCAGCTTGGGGTGGCAGGGCAAAACCGGGGAGCTGTTTTTT. Protein product: CASSLGWQGKTGELFF.

The chain joins TRBV5-4 to TRBJ2-4, with D unresolved. Between the trimmed V and J ends, which lost 0 bases and 6 bases, there was a span of 7 bases. Germline CDR1 SGHNT, CDR2 YYREEE (reference sequence). This CDR3 contains 13 residues. CDR3: CASSLGRLNIQYF. The CDR3 nucleotides read TGTGCCAGCAGCTTGGGCCGGTTAAACATTCAGTACTTC.

The sample holds one count of this clone. The rearrangement links TRBV28 to TRBJ1-5; D is ambiguous. Trimming stripped 7 bases from V and 0 bases from J, with 10 bases between. The CDR3 covers 14 residues. Germline CDR1 MDHEN, CDR2 SYDVKM. The CDR3 coding sequence is TGTGCCAGCACGGCGGATAATAGCAATCAGCCCCAGCATTTT. The encoded protein is CASTADNSNQPQHF.

The chain combines TRBV19 with TRBJ2-2, with D possibly TRBD1 on 5 matching bases. Trimming stripped 2 bases from V and 4 bases from J, with 11 bases between. Germline V gene sequence: CDR1 LNHDA, CDR2 SQIVND (reference sequence). The CDR3 runs to 15 residues. Here the CDR3 reads CASSIFSGFTGELFF. In DNA, the CDR3 is TGTGCCAGTAGTATATTTTCAGGGTTCACCGGGGAGCTGTTTTTT.

The genes are TRBV19 and TRBJ1-5; 7 bases align to TRBD1. The junction had 6 bases not matched to a gene; V was cut back by 1 base and J by 6 bases. Per germline, CDR1 LNHDA and CDR2 SQIVND (reference sequence). CDR3 length: 15 residues. CDR3 sequence: CASSIVRGGGQPQHF. As DNA, the CDR3 is TGTGCCAGTAGTATAGTCAGGGGGGGCGGTCAGCCCCAGCATTTT.

The V and J genes are TRBV13 and TRBJ2-7; 7 nucleotides line up with TRBD1. Trimming at V came to 5 bases and at J to 2 bases, leaving 0 bases not matched to a gene. This CDR3 region has 12 residues. CDR1 PRHDT and CDR2 FYEKMQ come from the germline V gene (reference sequence). Written as DNA, the CDR3 is TGTGCCAGCAGCGGACAGGCCTACGAGCAGTACTTC. It specifies CASSGQAYEQYF.

V gene TRBV28 combines with J gene TRBJ2-2; maybe TRBD1 (5 bases). Trimming pared 3 bases from V and 5 bases from J, leaving 25 bases between. The CDR3 is made up of 19 amino acids. Germline-derived CDR1 and CDR2 are MDHEN and SYDVKM. CDR3 coding DNA: TGTGCCAGCAGTTTCCCGTTGGTAAGGGGCCCTGTCGAGACCGGGGAGCTGTTTTTT. Its translation is CASSFPLVRGPVETGELFF.

This clone is medium-sized in the sample. The V call is TRBV13, the J call TRBJ2-3; 8 bases align to TRBD1. V gave up 5 bases and J gave up 1 base; unmatched junction bases: 5. CDR1 is PRHDT, CDR2 FYEKMQ, per germline (reference sequence). The CDR3 sequence is 15 residues long. CDR3 region: CASSPQTGGTDTQYF. CDR3 sequence (DNA): TGTGCCAGCAGCCCACAGACAGGGGGCACAGATACGCAGTATTTT.

V and J are TRBV28 and TRBJ1-5, with D uncertain. V was clipped by 4 bases and J by 6 bases, with 13 bases between them. CDR1 and CDR2 from the germline V gene are MDHEN and SYDVKM. The CDR3 runs 14 residues. CDR3 region: CASSSSGFSQPQHF. CDR3 in DNA: TGTGCCAGCAGTTCATCCGGTTTCAGTCAGCCCCAGCATTTT.

Only a few counts were recorded for this clone. V gene TRBV19 combines with J gene TRBJ2-2, with TRBD1 as a possible D gene (6 bases). Germline-derived CDR1 and CDR2 are LNHDA and SQIVND (reference sequence). V was shortened by 6 bases and J by 5 bases, with 13 bases between the two germline ends. The CDR3 is 14 amino acids. The CDR3 loop is CASRYRESTGELFF. The CDR3, as DNA: TGTGCCAGTAGATACAGGGAATCGACCGGGGAGCTGTTTTTT.

The CDR3 spells CASSLTGAGTGELFF. The CDR3 nucleotides are TGTGCCAGCAGTCTAACAGGGGCGGGCACCGGGGAGCTGTTTTTT. The V call is TRBV6-4, the J call TRBJ2-2, with 7 bases that match TRBD1. The V segment lost 5 bases and the J segment 4 bases; nucleotides outside the gene matches: 7. Germline CDR1 and CDR2: MRHNA and SNTAGT. There are 15 residues in the CDR3.

The CDR3 region has the DNA TGTGCCAGCAGTGAAATCGGGGGGCCCACAGATACGCAGTATTTT. This codes for CASSEIGGPTDTQYF. This chain connects TRBV6-1 to TRBJ2-3; tentatively, D is TRBD2 (7 bases). CDR1 MNHNS and CDR2 SASEGT come from the germline V gene. This CDR3 region has 15 residues. Trimming pared 2 bases from V and 2 bases from J, leaving 11 bases between.

This sequence joins TRBV6-6 and TRBJ1-1; D not certain. Trimming cost V 4 bases and J 0 bases, with 9 bases left between them. Germline V CDR1 and CDR2: MNHNY, SVGAGI (reference sequence). The CDR3 sequence is 14 residues long. Here the CDR3 reads CASSLRGLNTEAFF. As DNA, the CDR3 is TGTGCCAGCAGTTTAAGAGGTTTGAACACTGAAGCTTTCTTT.

The sample holds a few counts of this clone. This chain connects TRBV2 to TRBJ1-2; the match to TRBD1 covers 7 bases. The germline V gene encodes CDR1 SNHLY and CDR2 FYNNEI. V lost 6 bases, J lost 8 bases, and 9 bases stayed unmatched. The CDR3 totals 13 residues. CDR3 DNA sequence: TGTGCCAGCAGCATAACAGGGGCAGAGGGCTACACCTTC. It encodes CASSITGAEGYTF.